The present T cell receptor beta chain was sequenced within a study of shared clonotypes between healthy human individuals. The V gene lost 7 bases and the J gene lost 9 bases, with 16 bases spanning the gap. The germline V gene has CDR1 MNHEY and CDR2 SMNVEV (reference sequence). The CDR3 covers 14 residues. Caucasian adults residing in Nashville, Tennessee made up all the donors. This table comes from immunoSEQ multiplex PCR, and its TCRdb copy is limited to in-frame clones, with some not included. The sample has some 700,000 clones, roughly 91% seen once. This rearrangement joins TRBV27 to TRBJ1-6, with no clear D. This receptor was taken from a man younger than 35 in good health. Some clones in this sample may be carry-over from other donors' samples. The sample was memory CD8+ T cells from PBMCs. Specified subset: CD45RO+ cells pooled with CCR7-negative TemRA cells. The CDR3 DNA reads TGTGCCAGCAATTTCGGAGGGAGCGGTTCACCCCTCCACTTT. Protein sequence: CASNFGGSGSPLHF.